The clone carrying this TCR beta chain was seen a few times. The germline V gene encodes CDR1 MNHEY and CDR2 SMNVEV (reference sequence). The CDR3 extends over 13 amino acids. Trimming took 1 base from V and 5 from J, leaving 5 bases between them. Patients from Seattle were sampled longitudinally, starting during active infection. The data derive from a study of blood T cell repertoires in COVID-19. In the study overall: The United States, Italy and Spain provided the acute and convalescent COVID-19 samples.

In the authors' workflow: For nucleated cells, counts were estimated from reference gene primer amplification. Profiled with immunoSEQ multiplex PCR; TCRdb holds only in-frame clones, not every one. V, J and clone size are taken as reported in that table, and D and trimming were inferred from the DNA itself. Of about 160,000 clones listed, over 80% are singletons. The sequencing input was peripheral blood. This receptor was taken from a man aged 25 to 40 with COVID-19, enrolled during active disease. The rearrangement joins TRBV27 to TRBJ1-4; no reliable D call. The DNA for the CDR3 is TGTGCCAGCAGTTTATACTGGAATGAAAAACTGTTTTTT. This encodes CASSLYWNEKLFF.